Described below is a single T cell receptor (beta chain) sequence and its context. This clonotype was observed a handful of times. The clone's antigen remains unknown. Base quality data are lacking; no much larger clone is found one base away. The V end loses 7 bases and the J end loses 5 bases, and a stretch of 17 bases separates them. The CDR3 runs 14 amino acids, cysteine and phenylalanine included. Just CDR3 DNA is preserved here, 42 bases in frame from base 1. From a lookup of the germline V gene, CDR1 and CDR2 are SGHTA and FQGNSA. The source of the sample is a study of T-cell memory formation after mild COVID-19 (dated by TCRdb to the early 2020s). Context from the whole study: TCR sequence clusters from the two donors were largely donor specific. In a couple of donors, T-cell clones that expanded and contracted after mild COVID-19 were tracked by sequencing TCRalpha and TCRbeta repertoires over time. Two young, previously healthy adult volunteers made up the cohort, one male and one female. The paper's findings and limits, for the study overall: From day 15 to 85, contracting clones showed balanced CD4/CD8 phenotypes, whereas a second wave of clones that expanded from day 15 to 37 leaned towards CD4+. The detection of some responding clones in pre-infection memory suggests that pre-existing cross-reactive memory T cells joined the SARS-CoV-2 response. The second-wave clones that peaked on day 37 were not confirmed to be SARS-CoV-2 specific. The study included only a couple of mild cases, and larger cohorts that include severe cases with pre-infection samples were judged to be necessary. Contracting CD4+ clones turned up mainly in the CM and EM memory subsets, whereas EMRA was where CD8+ clones were enriched.

The instrument given in TCRdb is Illumina NovaSeq 6000. Using 5'RACE with constant-segment primers, TCRalpha and TCRbeta cDNA libraries were constructed, with sample barcodes and unique molecular identifiers added in the process. Trizol reagent was used to extract RNA from every sample. Amplification of the libraries took two PCR steps, and the second step added a second sample barcode plus Illumina TruSeq adapters. Libraries were sequenced on an Illumina NovaSeq with 2 x 150 bp paired-end reads. Per the source publication's procedure: With migec v1.2.7, reads were demultiplexed and then collapsed into UMI-guided consensus sequences. Using mixcr v2.1.11, UMI consensuses were aligned to TRA and TRB V and J templates and then assembled into clonotypes. A clonotype was counted as expanded or contracted only if both edgeR and NoisET called the change significant, with noise models trained on biological replicates. edgeR calls used a false discovery rate-adjusted p below 0.01 and a log2 fold-change threshold of 1. As an exploratory analysis of dynamics, max-normalized trajectories of the 1000 most abundant clonotypes were examined by PCA with hierarchical clustering. The CD4 or CD8 phenotype of responding clones was assigned using the separately sequenced CD4+ and CD8+ repertoires. TCRdb applied fastp at Q25 and MiXCR to the public reads, then kept only in-frame beta chains. Entries are consolidated by CDR3 protein sequence, retaining the most common genes and DNA. The V and J calls come from TCRdb's annotation, not from the publication. In all, the sample holds roughly 350,000 distinct CDR3 sequences, and about an eighth of those were seen once. The top ten constitute about 24% of the sample.

Ficoll-Paque density gradient centrifugation was used to isolate PBMCs. The sequence links TRBV7-2 to TRBJ1-1, with a weak D call of TRBD1 (5 bases match). The sample comprised PBMCs or a T cell subset sorted from them (not recorded which). The source is a man aged 18 to 29 who had mild COVID-19 (a few samples of this study predate the infection). The sample titles of this study are shuffled in the database, so cell type and time point are left out; the donor was told from shared clones. CDR3 protein: CASNTRIGGTEAFF. In nucleotides, the sequence is TGTGCCAGCAACACAAGGATCGGGGGAACTGAAGCTTTCTTT.